This T cell receptor beta chain was identified during a study of T cells in Graves' hyperthyroidism and ophthalmopathy. Amplification yielded TCR beta CDR3 regions, with RNA transcripts as the source. Primed by the HTBI set, a first-round RT-PCR was run on the TCR CDR3. One entry per CDR3 protein, called by TCRdb with MiXCR from the multiplex PCR reads. The sample yields under 300,000 distinct CDR3 sequences, about 13% seen once. The CDR3 consists of 17 residues. Germline V CDR1 and CDR2: MNHEY, SMNVEV (reference sequence). Unmatched junction bases numbered 12, after V lost 6 bases and J lost 5 bases. Hyperthyroidism patients were newly diagnosed, had disease duration under 2 months, and were aged 18 to 65 years. The source of the PBMCs was over 8.5 ml of fresh peripheral blood. This clonotype was picked up a small number of times.

The TCR sequence derives from a woman in her 40s with Graves' hyperthyroidism. Sequenced sample: blood. The chain combines TRBV27 with TRBJ2-1; TRBD2 agrees at 11 bases. In DNA, the CDR3 is TGTGCCAGCAGCCATGATCGACTAGCGGGGAAGAACAATGAGCAGTTCTTC. It encodes CASSHDRLAGKNNEQFF.